This TCR beta chain was retrieved from a study of OX40 agonist ivuxolimab in advanced cancers. At the level of the study: A partial response was reached by three patients: one with hepatocellular carcinoma and two with cutaneous melanoma.

The CDR3 spans 13 residues. In germline, CDR1 is SGHDT, CDR2 YYEEEE. V lost 0 bases and J lost 8, with 11 bases in between. Systemic immunosuppression or autoimmune disease history was grounds to exclude patients. Only one count was recorded for this clone. Its antigen remains unidentified. TCRdb's copy holds only in-frame clones and misses some; the assay was immunoSEQ multiplex PCR. The sample has around 20,000 clones; about four fifths are singletons. Study observations and caveats: Both CD4+ and CD8+ T cell populations in blood had undergone clonal expansion by week 6 at 0.1 to 3.0 mg/kg.

The J gene is TRBJ1-2, the V gene TRBV5-6; no clear D gene. The sequencing here drew on CD4+ or CD8+ T cells sorted from blood, taken in a trial of the OX40 agonist ivuxolimab. This clonotype was sampled from an adult with an advanced solid tumor such as melanoma, head and neck, liver or kidney cancer. This chain's CDR3 is CASSLAADRGYTF. The CDR3 DNA follows: TGTGCCAGCAGCTTGGCGGCAGATAGAGGCTACACCTTC.